Reported below is one TCR beta chain. Its binding antigen is unknown. Base quality data are lacking; no much larger clone is found one base away. This record belongs to a study of blood T cell repertoires in COVID-19 (dated by TCRdb to 2019 to 2021). Concerning the study at large: Samples from collaborators originated in the United States, Italy and Spain and spanned both the acute and convalescent phases of COVID-19. The material from the prospective study consisted of cDNA or gDNA derived from T cells, B-cell-depleted T cells, or PBMCs. Subjects who had been exposed to COVID-19, were actively infected with it, or had recovered from it provided the deeply sampled blood TCRbeta repertoires that made up the dataset. A freely available public database, intended as a resource for researchers studying the immune response to SARS-CoV-2, is where the repertoires were released. The samples were drawn from two sources: the first 160 participants of the ongoing ImmuneRACE study, and 1,000 to 1,500 subjects contributed by 6 global collaborators. The sample metadata nearly always contained a de-identified subject ID, COVID-19 status, age in years and sex. Where available, HLA class I and class II types were taken from metadata supplied by the sample provider and were not determined by assay-based typing.

The full study reports these points: Clinical and demographic metadata were provided uncurated, with the amount varying by source and participant.

Participants in the prospective study were aged 18 to 89 years, lived in 20 to 25 United States geographic areas, and enrolled through a virtual design. In the prospective study, participants were assigned to cohorts based on the clinical history participants reported in a screening survey and a study questionnaire. Mobile phlebotomists in the prospective study collected whole blood, serum and a nasopharyngeal or oropharyngeal swab from every participant. Additional blood draws and questionnaires over an approximately 2-month period could optionally be provided by prospective study participants. Before DNA extraction, prospective study blood samples were shipped either frozen or at room temperature. The CDR3 runs 15 amino acids, cysteine and phenylalanine included. The entry retains the CDR3 DNA only, 45 bases that are in frame from base 1. The trim is 8 bases for V and 1 base for J, with a gap of 16 bases between the germline ends. The germline V gene encodes CDR1 LGHDT and CDR2 YNNKEL (reference sequence).

TCRbeta CDR3 regions were amplified from genomic DNA using the immunoSEQ Assay, a bias-controlled multiplex PCR. Regarding the original processing steps: Within the assay, amplification of reference gene primers was used to estimate how many nucleated cells each sample contained. Sequence reads were collapsed and filtered to measure the absolute abundance of every unique TCRbeta CDR3 rearrangement. For each sample, productive Simpson clonality was calculated by taking the square root of Simpson's diversity index across productive rearrangements. TCRdb took over this immuneACCESS table, retaining in-frame rearrangements with V and J assigned. Such tables are incomplete; in checked studies, under half of the missing clones stem from an unresolved V gene, and the remainder is unexplained. V and J calls and clone size are given by that table; D and trimming were obtained from the DNA. The sample table shows over 300,000 clones, and roughly 90% are seen once. About 0.89% of the sample lies in the top ten.

Here the chain combines TRBV3-1 (or the pseudogene TRBV3-2) and TRBJ2-3; TRBD2 could be the D gene, as 7 bases match. Sequencing input: PBMCs or T cells enriched from blood (not recorded which). The TCR originated in a woman aged 30 to 39 with acute COVID-19. In nucleotide form, the sequence is TGTGCCAGCGAAGGCGGCGGGGGCCGCACAGATACGCAGTATTTT. This translates into CASEGGGGRTDTQYF.